This TCR beta chain is from a study of blood T cell repertoires in COVID-19. Study at large: Samples representing acute and convalescent COVID-19 were sourced from the United States, Italy and Spain. T cells, B-cell-depleted T cells, or PBMCs provided the cDNA or gDNA that served as material.

Authors' analysis steps: Counts of nucleated cells, estimated from reference gene primer amplification, were obtained. Using immunoSEQ multiplex PCR, the repertoire was profiled, and TCRdb retains in-frame clones only, with some absent. That table gives V, J and clone size, and the DNA gave D and trimming. This sample has around 200,000 clones, with roughly nine tenths found just once. The length of the CDR3 is 15 residues. Germline CDR1 is SGHTA and CDR2 is FQGNSA. Unmatched junction bases numbered 5, after V lost 5 bases and J lost 6 bases. Sequenced: peripheral blood. The chain has TRBV7-2 and TRBJ2-3, with TRBD2 identical over 13 bases. The receptor comes from a man aged 40-55 years with acute or convalescent COVID-19. In nucleotides, the CDR3 is TGTGCCAGCAGCACGACTAGCGGGGGGTGGGATACGCAGTATTTT. Translating gives CASSTTSGGWDTQYF.